This passage covers 3 T cell receptor beta chains from one sample sequenced in a study of CD8+ T cells in alopecia areata. Treatment given: oral pan-JAK inhibitor, 5-10 mg twice daily. The authors extracted RNA and reverse transcribed it into cDNA as the sequencing template. Assay used: immunoSEQ multiplex PCR; TCRdb lists only in-frame clones, some missing. The table has hundreds of thousands of clones, 60% seen once; the top ten hold about 0.88%. The input for sequencing was CD4+ T cells sorted from blood, taken around week 54, from a patient treated with tofacitinib. The receptors stem from a human donor with alopecia areata.

This rearrangement joins TRBV2 to TRBJ2-3; D is possibly TRBD1 (5 bases). The germline V gene has CDR1 SNHLY and CDR2 FYNNEI. The length of the CDR3 is 14 residues. Trimming shortened V by 5 bases and J by 0 bases, and 9 bases separated the two germline ends. In nucleotides, the CDR3 is TGTGCCAGCAGTCCCCGACAGAGCACAGATACGCAGTATTTT. As protein: CASSPRQSTDTQYF.

This chain uses TRBV7-9 with TRBJ1-3, with no clear D. The CDR3 is 14 residues long. CDR1 and CDR2 from the germline V gene are SEHNR and FQNEAQ (reference sequence). The V and J ends lost 6 bases and 0 bases respectively, with 9 bases between them. The CDR3: CASRGPSSGNTIYF. The CDR3 DNA is TGTGCCAGCAGGGGCCCGAGCTCTGGAAACACCATATATTTT.

This chain joins TRBV29-1 and TRBJ1-1; TRBD1 is a possible D gene (5 bases). With 2 bases removed from V and 12 bases from J, the gap between germline ends came to 16 bases. CDR1 and CDR2 (germline): SQVTM, ANQGSEA. The CDR3 has 12 residues. The CDR3 nucleotides read TGCAGCGTTGAATATCTACCGGGGCGAACTTTCTTT. Encoded protein: CSVEYLPGRTFF. The variable domain in full, with the rest retrieved from reference TRBV29-1 and TRBJ1-1, is SAVISQKPSRDICQRGTSLTIQCQVDSQVTMMFWYRQQPGQSLTLIATANQGSEATYESGFVIDKFPISRPNLTFSTLTVSNMSPEDSSIYLCSVEYLPGRTFFGQGTRLTVV.